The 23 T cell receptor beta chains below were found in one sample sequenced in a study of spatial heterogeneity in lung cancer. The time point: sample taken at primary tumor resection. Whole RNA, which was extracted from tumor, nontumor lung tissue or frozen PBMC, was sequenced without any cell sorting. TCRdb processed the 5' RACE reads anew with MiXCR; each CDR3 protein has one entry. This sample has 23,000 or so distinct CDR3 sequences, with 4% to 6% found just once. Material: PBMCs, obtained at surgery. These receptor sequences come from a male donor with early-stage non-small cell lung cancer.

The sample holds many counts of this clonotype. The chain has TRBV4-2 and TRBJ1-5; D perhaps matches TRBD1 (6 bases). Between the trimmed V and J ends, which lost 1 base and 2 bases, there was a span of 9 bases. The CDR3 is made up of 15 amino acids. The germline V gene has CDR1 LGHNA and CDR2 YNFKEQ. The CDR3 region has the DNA TGTGCCAGCAGCCAAGGTGACAGGCGCAATCAGCCCCAGCATTTT. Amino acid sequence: CASSQGDRRNQPQHF.

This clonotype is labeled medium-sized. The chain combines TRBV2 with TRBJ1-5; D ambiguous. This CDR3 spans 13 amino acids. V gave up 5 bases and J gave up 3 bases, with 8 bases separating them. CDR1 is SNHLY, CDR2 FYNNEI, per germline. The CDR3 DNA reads TGTGCCAGCAGTTGGACGGTCAATCAGCCCCAGCATTTT. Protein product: CASSWTVNQPQHF.

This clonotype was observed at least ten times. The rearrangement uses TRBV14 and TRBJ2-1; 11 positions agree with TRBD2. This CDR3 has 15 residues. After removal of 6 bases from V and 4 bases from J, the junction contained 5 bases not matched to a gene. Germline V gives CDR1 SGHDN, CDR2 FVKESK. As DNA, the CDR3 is TGTGCCAGCAGTCCTAGGACTAGCGGGTACAATGAGCAGTTCTTC. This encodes CASSPRTSGYNEQFF.

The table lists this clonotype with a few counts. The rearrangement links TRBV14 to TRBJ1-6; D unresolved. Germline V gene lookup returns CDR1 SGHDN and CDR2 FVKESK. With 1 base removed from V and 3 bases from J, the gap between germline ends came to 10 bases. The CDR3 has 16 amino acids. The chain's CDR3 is CASSQGLRNYNSPLHF. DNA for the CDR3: TGTGCCAGCAGCCAAGGTCTTCGGAACTATAATTCACCCCTCCACTTT.

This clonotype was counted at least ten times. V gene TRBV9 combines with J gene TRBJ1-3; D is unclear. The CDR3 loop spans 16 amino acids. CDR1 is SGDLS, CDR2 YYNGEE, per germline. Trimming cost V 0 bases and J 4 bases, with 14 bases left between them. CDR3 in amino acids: CASSVEPVGRGNTIYF. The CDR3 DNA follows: TGTGCCAGCAGCGTAGAACCGGTTGGTAGGGGAAACACCATATATTTT.

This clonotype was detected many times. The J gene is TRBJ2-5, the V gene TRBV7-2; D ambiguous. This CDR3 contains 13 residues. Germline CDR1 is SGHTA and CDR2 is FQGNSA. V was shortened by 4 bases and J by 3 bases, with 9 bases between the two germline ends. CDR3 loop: CASSSPVKETQYF. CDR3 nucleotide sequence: TGTGCCAGCAGCTCCCCCGTGAAAGAGACCCAGTACTTC.

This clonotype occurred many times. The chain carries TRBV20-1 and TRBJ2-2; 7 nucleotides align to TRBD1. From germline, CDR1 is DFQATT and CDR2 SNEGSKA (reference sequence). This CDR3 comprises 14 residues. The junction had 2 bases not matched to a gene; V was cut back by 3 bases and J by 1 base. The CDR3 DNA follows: TGCAGTGCTAGGAGGGGGCTGAACACCGGGGAGCTGTTTTTT. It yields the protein CSARRGLNTGELFF.

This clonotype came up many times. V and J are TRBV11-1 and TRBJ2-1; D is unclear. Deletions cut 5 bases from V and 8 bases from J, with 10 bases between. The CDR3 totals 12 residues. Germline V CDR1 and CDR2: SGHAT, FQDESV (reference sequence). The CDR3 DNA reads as TGTGCCAGCAGCGCCACCTCTCATGAGCAGTTCTTC. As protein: CASSATSHEQFF.

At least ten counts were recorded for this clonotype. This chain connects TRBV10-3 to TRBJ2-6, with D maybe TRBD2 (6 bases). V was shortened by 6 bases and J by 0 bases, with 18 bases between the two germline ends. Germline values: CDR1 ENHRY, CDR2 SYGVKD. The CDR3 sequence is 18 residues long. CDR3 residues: CAIREYGGAVSGANVLTF. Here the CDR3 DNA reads TGTGCCATCAGGGAATATGGAGGGGCGGTCTCTGGGGCCAACGTCCTGACTTTC.

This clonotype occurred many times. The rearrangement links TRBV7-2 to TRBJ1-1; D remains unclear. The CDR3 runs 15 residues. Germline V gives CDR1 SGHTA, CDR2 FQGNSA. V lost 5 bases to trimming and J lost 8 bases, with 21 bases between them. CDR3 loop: CASSPRTLALGEAFF. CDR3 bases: TGTGCCAGCAGCCCAAGGACGCTCGCACTCGGAGAAGCTTTCTTT.

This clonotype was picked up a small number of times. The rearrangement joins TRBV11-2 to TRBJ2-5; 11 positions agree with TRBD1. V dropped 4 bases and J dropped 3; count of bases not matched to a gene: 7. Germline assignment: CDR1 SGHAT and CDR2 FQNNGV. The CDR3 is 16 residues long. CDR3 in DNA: TGTGCCAGCAGCTGGGCCGGGACAGGGGGTGAAGAGACCCAGTACTTC. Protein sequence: CASSWAGTGGEETQYF.

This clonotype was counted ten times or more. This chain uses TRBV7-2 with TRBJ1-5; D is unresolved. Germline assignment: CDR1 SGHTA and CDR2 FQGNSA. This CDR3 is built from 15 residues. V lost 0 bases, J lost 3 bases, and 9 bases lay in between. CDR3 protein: CASSLASATNQPQHF. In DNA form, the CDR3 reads TGTGCCAGCAGCTTAGCGTCGGCGACCAATCAGCCCCAGCATTTT.

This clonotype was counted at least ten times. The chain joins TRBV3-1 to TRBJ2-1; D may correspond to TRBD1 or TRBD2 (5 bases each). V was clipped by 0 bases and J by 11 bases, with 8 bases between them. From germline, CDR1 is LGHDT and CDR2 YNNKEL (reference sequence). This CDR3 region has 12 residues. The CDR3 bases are TGTGCCAGCAGCCAAGAGGGACCGAAGCAGTTCTTC. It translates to CASSQEGPKQFF.

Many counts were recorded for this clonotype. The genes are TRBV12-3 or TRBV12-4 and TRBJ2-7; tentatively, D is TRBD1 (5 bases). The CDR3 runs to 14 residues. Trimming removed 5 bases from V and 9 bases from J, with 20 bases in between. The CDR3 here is CASSDSDRAHGQYF. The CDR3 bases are TGTGCCAGCAGTGACAGTGACCGAGCCCACGGGCAGTACTTC.

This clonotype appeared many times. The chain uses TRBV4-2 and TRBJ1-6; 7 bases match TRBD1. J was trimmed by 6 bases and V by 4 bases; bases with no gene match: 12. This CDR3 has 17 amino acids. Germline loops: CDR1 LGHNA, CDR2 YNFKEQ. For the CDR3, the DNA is TGTGCCAGCAGCCTCTGGGGGCCGGGACAGAGTAATTCACCCCTCCACTTT. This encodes CASSLWGPGQSNSPLHF.

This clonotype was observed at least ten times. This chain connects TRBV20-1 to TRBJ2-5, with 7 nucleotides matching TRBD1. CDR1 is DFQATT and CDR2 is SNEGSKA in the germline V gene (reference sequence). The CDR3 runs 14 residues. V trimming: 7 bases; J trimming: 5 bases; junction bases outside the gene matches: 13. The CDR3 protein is CSVDRRGRSETQYF. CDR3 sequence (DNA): TGCAGTGTCGATCGAAGGGGGCGATCGGAGACCCAGTACTTC.

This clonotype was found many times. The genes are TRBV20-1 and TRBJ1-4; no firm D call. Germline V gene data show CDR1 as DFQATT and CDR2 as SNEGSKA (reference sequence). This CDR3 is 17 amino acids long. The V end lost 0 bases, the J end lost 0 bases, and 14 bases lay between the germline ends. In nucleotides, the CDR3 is TGCAGTGCTAGAGATCTTAGGTCACCGGCAACTAATGAAAAACTGTTTTTT. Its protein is CSARDLRSPATNEKLFF.

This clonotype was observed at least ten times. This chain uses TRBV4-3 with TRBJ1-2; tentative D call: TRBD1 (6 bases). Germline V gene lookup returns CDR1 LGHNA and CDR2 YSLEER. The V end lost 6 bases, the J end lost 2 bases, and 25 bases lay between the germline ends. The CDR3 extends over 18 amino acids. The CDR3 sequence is CASSNPDVRDTNNYGYTF. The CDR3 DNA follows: TGCGCCAGCAGTAACCCCGACGTCCGGGACACTAACAACTATGGCTACACCTTC.

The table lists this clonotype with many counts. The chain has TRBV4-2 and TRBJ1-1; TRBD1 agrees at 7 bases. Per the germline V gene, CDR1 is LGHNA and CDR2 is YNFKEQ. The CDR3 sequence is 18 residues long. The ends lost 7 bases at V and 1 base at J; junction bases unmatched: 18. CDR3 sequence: CASKVYSGTAPSNTEAFF. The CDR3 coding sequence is TGTGCCAGCAAAGTATATTCCGGGACAGCGCCTTCGAACACTGAAGCTTTCTTT.

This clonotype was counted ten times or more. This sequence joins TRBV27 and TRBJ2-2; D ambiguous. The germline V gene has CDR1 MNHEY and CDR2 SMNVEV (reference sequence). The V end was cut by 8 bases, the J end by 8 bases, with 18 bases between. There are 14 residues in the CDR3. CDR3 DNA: TGTGCCAGCTCCCCCCGAAGTTCCTTGGGGGAGCTGTTTTTT. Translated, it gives CASSPRSSLGELFF.

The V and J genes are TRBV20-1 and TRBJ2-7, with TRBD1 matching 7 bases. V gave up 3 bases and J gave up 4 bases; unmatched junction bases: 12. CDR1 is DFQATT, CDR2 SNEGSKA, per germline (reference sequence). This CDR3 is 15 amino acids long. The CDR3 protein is CSASPRDSEMYEQYF. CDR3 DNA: TGCAGTGCTAGCCCCCGGGACAGCGAAATGTACGAGCAGTACTTC.

The CDR3 bases are TGTGCCAGCAGTTCACCGGACAGGGCTGAAAAACTGTTTTTT. This encodes CASSSPDRAEKLFF. V gene TRBV28 combines with J gene TRBJ1-4, with 8 bases matching TRBD1. The CDR3 is made up of 14 amino acids. Germline V gene sequence: CDR1 MDHEN, CDR2 SYDVKM. V dropped 4 bases and J dropped 7; count of bases not matched to a gene: 5.

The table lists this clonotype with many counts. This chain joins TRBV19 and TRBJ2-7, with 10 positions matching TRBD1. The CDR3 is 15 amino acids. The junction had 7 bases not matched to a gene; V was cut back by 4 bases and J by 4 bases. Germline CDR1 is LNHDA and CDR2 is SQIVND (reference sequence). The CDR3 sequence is CASSSGTGAPYEQYF. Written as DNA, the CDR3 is TGTGCCAGTAGTAGCGGGACAGGGGCGCCTTACGAGCAGTACTTC.